Below, 27 T cell receptor beta chains from the same sample are listed, as sequenced in a study of cytomegalovirus exposure and HLA in healthy donors. The PCR employed 60 Vbeta primers together with 13 Jbeta primers. Measured with immunoSEQ multiplex PCR; TCRdb has only the in-frame clones, and not every one. The table records 100,000 to 150,000 clones, 80% of them present only once. Sequenced: PBMCs. The receptors come from a man aged 25 to 45 in good health and CMV-seropositive.

This clone came up a few times. The chain couples TRBV4-2 to TRBJ1-1, with 12 bases fitting TRBD1. Germline V gene data show CDR1 as LGHNA and CDR2 as YNFKEQ. J lost 0 bases, V lost 4 bases, and 3 bases had no gene match. The CDR3 spans 16 residues. CDR3 protein: CASSRGTGGMNTEAFF. The CDR3 nucleotides are TGTGCCAGCAGCCGGGGGACAGGGGGCATGAACACTGAAGCTTTCTTT.

This clone came up a few times. This chain uses TRBV2 with TRBJ1-1; D not certain. CDR3 length: 15 residues. V was shortened by 4 bases and J by 0 bases, with 12 bases between the two germline ends. The germline V gene encodes CDR1 SNHLY and CDR2 FYNNEI. The CDR3 nucleotides read TGTGCCAGCAGTGTTCTTGTTACAGTGAACACTGAAGCTTTCTTT. Translated, it gives CASSVLVTVNTEAFF.

The count of this clone is one. An end of the junction does not agree with germline; a read error may underlie this. This sequence joins TRBV7-9 and TRBJ2-6; tentative D call: TRBD1 (8 bases). The CDR3 totals 19 residues. Germline V lookup: CDR1 SEHNR, CDR2 FQNEAQ (reference sequence). The CDR3 loop reads CSSTPGGWTGRAGANVLTF. The CDR3 DNA reads TGTTCCAGCACCCCCGGGGGGTGGACAGGGAGAGCTGGGGCCAACGTCCTGACTTTC.

The CDR3 sequence: CASSPNRATEAFF. CDR3 sequence (DNA): TGTGCCAGCAGCCCAAACCGAGCTACTGAAGCTTTCTTT. J is TRBJ1-1 and V is TRBV9; no firm D call. V shed 4 bases and J shed 5 bases, with 12 bases lying between them. Germline assignment: CDR1 SGDLS and CDR2 YYNGEE. The CDR3 totals 13 residues.

The chain recombines TRBV4-1 with TRBJ2-5, with 9 bases matching TRBD1. V trimming: 1 base; J trimming: 5 bases; junction bases outside the gene matches: 5. The CDR3 is made up of 15 amino acids. CDR1 MGHRA and CDR2 YSYEKL come from the germline V gene. The CDR3: CASSQVGTGWETQYF. DNA for the CDR3: TGCGCCAGCAGCCAAGTGGGGACAGGGTGGGAGACCCAGTACTTC.

This sequence joins TRBV2 and TRBJ2-2, with a tentative D call TRBD1 (6 bases). V lost 7 bases to trimming and J lost 7 bases, with 16 bases between them. CDR1 is SNHLY, CDR2 FYNNEI, per germline. CDR3 length: 14 amino acids. The CDR3 sequence is CASKKTGWDGELFF. The CDR3 coding sequence is TGTGCCAGCAAAAAAACAGGGTGGGACGGGGAGCTGTTTTTT.

The chain combines TRBV5-1 with TRBJ2-1, with 10 bases that match TRBD2. Looked up from germline, CDR1 is SGHRS and CDR2 is YFSETQ. CDR3 size: 15 residues. V was pared by 6 bases and J by 2 bases, with 5 bases of the junction left unmatched. The CDR3 reads CASTSSGGAYNEQFF. The CDR3 nucleotides read TGCGCCAGCACGTCCAGCGGGGGGGCCTACAATGAGCAGTTCTTC.

This clone was seen only a few times. V usage is TRBV6-5 and J usage is TRBJ1-4; the D gene is possibly TRBD1 (6 bases). This CDR3 comprises 15 residues. V was pared by 6 bases and J by 5 bases, with 16 bases between. Germline CDR1 reads MNHEY; CDR2 reads SVGAGI. The CDR3 protein is CASSLQTGSNEKLFF. The CDR3 nucleotides read TGTGCCAGCAGCCTCCAGACAGGTTCAAATGAAAAACTGTTTTTT.

The gene calls are TRBV10-3 and TRBJ1-1; no definite D call. The length of the CDR3 is 14 residues. Trimming shortened V by 6 bases and J by 6 bases, and 17 bases separated the two germline ends. Germline V CDR1 and CDR2: ENHRY, SYGVKD. The CDR3 reads CAIREGVGVAEAFF. The CDR3 DNA sequence: TGTGCCATCAGGGAGGGAGTCGGGGTCGCTGAAGCTTTCTTT.

The rearrangement links TRBV5-1 to TRBJ1-2; TRBD1 aligns across 7 bases. Germline CDR1 SGHRS, CDR2 YFSETQ. This CDR3 spans 14 amino acids. J lost 2 bases, V lost 3 bases, and 4 bases had no gene match. In nucleotides, the CDR3 is TGCGCCAGCAGCTCGGCGGGACAGAACTATGGCTACACCTTC. Residues: CASSSAGQNYGYTF. Using reference TRBV5-1 and TRBJ1-2 for the parts outside the CDR3, the full variable domain is KAGVTQTPRYLIKTRGQQVTLSCSPISGHRSVSWYQQTPGQGLQFLFEYFSETQRNKGNFPGRFSGRQFSNSRSEMNVSTLELGDSALYLCASSSAGQNYGYTFGSGTRLTVV.

This chain connects TRBV2 to TRBJ1-1; no firm D call. The CDR3 length is 15 residues. V lost 6 bases to trimming and J lost 7 bases, with 21 bases between them. Germline V gives CDR1 SNHLY, CDR2 FYNNEI. CDR3 DNA sequence: TGTGCCAGCAGCTATAGAGGACGTATTCGGGGTGAAGCTTTCTTT. Translating gives CASSYRGRIRGEAFF.

This clone was seen only once. The sample has other DNA sequences that encode this CDR3 too. CDR3 residues: CASSLVGGGNTEAFF. The DNA of the CDR3 is TGCGCCAGCAGCTTGGTCGGGGGAGGGAACACTGAAGCTTTCTTT. This rearrangement joins TRBV5-1 to TRBJ1-1; TRBD1 might be the D (5 bases). V was trimmed by 0 bases and J by 1 base, leaving 10 bases between them. Germline V gives CDR1 SGHRS, CDR2 YFSETQ. The CDR3 contains 15 residues.

The chain combines TRBV10-3 with TRBJ2-7; 11 bases are a match to TRBD2. V lost 5 bases to trimming and J lost 0 bases; unmatched junction nucleotides: 9. Looked up from germline, CDR1 is ENHRY and CDR2 is SYGVKD. The CDR3 is made up of 17 amino acids. CDR3 amino acids: CAISLAGGSRSSYEQYF. CDR3 sequence (DNA): TGTGCCATCAGTCTAGCGGGGGGTTCTAGGAGCTCCTACGAGCAGTACTTC.

The V and J genes are TRBV18 and TRBJ1-3, with D unresolved. Trimming removed 2 bases at V and 4 bases at J, with 3 bases between. Germline V gives CDR1 KGHSH, CDR2 LQKENI. The CDR3 contains 12 residues. As DNA, the CDR3 is TGTGCCAGCTCACCAGGCGGAAACACCATATATTTT. This codes for CASSPGGNTIYF.

The V call is TRBV6-5, the J call TRBJ2-5; TRBD2 is a possible D gene (5 bases). The CDR3 is 14 amino acids. Germline V gene lookup returns CDR1 MNHEY and CDR2 SVGAGI. V was clipped by 5 bases and J by 7 bases, with 17 bases between them. The CDR3 bases are TGTGCCAGCAGTGAAGTACTAGAGTCTGGGACCCAGTACTTC. It codes for CASSEVLESGTQYF.

Here the CDR3 DNA reads TGTGCCAGCAGTCAGGACAGGGGTACCTACAATGAGCAGTTCTTC. Protein: CASSQDRGTYNEQFF. The chain recombines TRBV27 with TRBJ2-1; 9 bases line up with TRBD1. Germline lookup yields CDR1 MNHEY and CDR2 SMNVEV (reference sequence). J lost 2 bases, V lost 5 bases, and 4 bases had no gene match. The length of the CDR3 is 15 residues.

The V call is TRBV7-9, the J call TRBJ1-2; 9 bases are shared with TRBD1. The germline gives CDR1 SEHNR, CDR2 FQNEAQ (reference sequence). With 2 bases clipped from V and 2 bases from J, the junction kept 3 bases outside the gene matches. CDR3 size: 15 residues. This chain's CDR3 is CASSLQQGANYGYTF. DNA for the CDR3: TGTGCCAGCAGCTTACAACAGGGGGCGAACTATGGCTACACCTTC.

This clone has a handful of counts. J is TRBJ2-7 and V is TRBV5-1; weak D call: TRBD1 (5 bases). This CDR3 is built from 13 residues. From germline, CDR1 is SGHRS and CDR2 YFSETQ. Trimming removed 5 bases from V and 3 bases from J, with 12 bases in between. The CDR3 here is CASSPADIYEQYF. CDR3 in DNA: TGCGCCAGCAGTCCCGCGGACATCTACGAGCAGTACTTC.

This sequence joins TRBV9 and TRBJ1-3, with D perhaps matching TRBD1 (5 bases). Germline values: CDR1 SGDLS, CDR2 YYNGEE. The CDR3 has 16 residues. Trimming took 4 bases from V and 1 from J, leaving 15 bases between them. CDR3 region: CASSFGGVVSGNTIYF. The CDR3 DNA reads as TGTGCCAGCAGCTTCGGAGGGGTGGTTTCTGGAAACACCATATATTTT.

The V gene is TRBV6-6, the J gene TRBJ1-2; 7 positions match TRBD1. Germline assignment: CDR1 MNHNY and CDR2 SVGAGI (reference sequence). The CDR3 spans 13 residues. The J segment lost 0 bases and the V segment lost 7 bases, leaving 2 bases of the junction unmatched. CDR3 nucleotides: TGTGCCAGCAATGACAGGGCTAACTATGGCTACACCTTC. Encoded protein: CASNDRANYGYTF.

A few counts support this clone. The J gene is TRBJ1-5, the V gene TRBV28; possible D gene TRBD1, 6 bases. V dropped 5 bases and J dropped 0 bases, with 23 bases sitting between them. The CDR3 is made up of 19 amino acids. Looked up from germline, CDR1 is MDHEN and CDR2 is SYDVKM. The CDR3 DNA follows: TGTGCCAGCAGTCGTCCGCGACAGGCCCAACGTTATAGCAATCAGCCCCAGCATTTT. This codes for CASSRPRQAQRYSNQPQHF. The whole variable domain, remainder taken from reference TRBV28 and TRBJ1-5, is DVKVTQSSRYLVKRTGEKVFLECVQDMDHENMFWYRQDPGLGLRLIYFSYDVKMKEKGDIPEGYSVSREKKERFSLILESASTNQTSMYLCASSRPRQAQRYSNQPQHFGDGTRLSIL.

The chain employs TRBV23-1 and TRBJ2-5, with D tentatively TRBD2 (7 bases). TRBV23-1 is placed among ORFs of uncertain function. This CDR3 contains 14 residues. Between the trimmed V and J ends, which lost 2 bases and 4 bases, there was a span of 11 bases. The CDR3 nucleotides read TGCGCCAGCAGTCAAGACGGGGGGCGAGAGACCCAGTACTTC. Translated: CASSQDGGRETQYF.

Worth noting for this clone: The conserved phenylalanine or tryptophan normally closing the CDR3 is absent here, so this likely arose from a read error. The chain uses TRBV20-1 and TRBJ1-2; TRBD1 might be the D (5 bases). Trimming removed 4 bases at V and 7 bases at J, with 10 bases between. The CDR3 totals 11 residues. CDR1 and CDR2 (germline): DFQATT, SNEGSKA (reference sequence). CDR3 region: CSAKQGLGYTS. The CDR3 DNA sequence: TGCAGTGCTAAGCAGGGTCTTGGCTACACCTCC.

The genes are TRBV29-1 and TRBJ1-2; D remains unclear. The germline V gene encodes CDR1 SQVTM and CDR2 ANQGSEA. Trimming took off 4 bases at V and 6 bases at J, with 9 bases between the two ends. This CDR3 has 11 residues. CDR3 residues: CSVAGSHGYTF. The DNA for the CDR3 is TGCAGCGTTGCGGGGTCCCATGGCTACACCTTC.

Worth noting for this clone: Different DNA sequences within this sample yield the same CDR3. The chain links TRBV19 to TRBJ2-7; 8 positions match TRBD1. Germline CDR1 is LNHDA and CDR2 is SQIVND (reference sequence). The CDR3 runs 14 residues. J lost 3 bases, V lost 1 base, and 2 bases had no gene match. CDR3 sequence: CASSIGQGNYEQYF. DNA of the CDR3: TGTGCCAGTAGTATAGGACAGGGGAACTACGAGCAGTACTTC. Full variable domain (rest looked up from reference TRBV19 and TRBJ2-7): DGGITQSPKYLFRKEGQNVTLSCEQNLNHDAMYWYRQDPGQGLRLIYYSQIVNDFQKGDIAEGYSVSREKKESFPLTVTSAQKNPTAFYLCASSIGQGNYEQYFGPGTRLTVT.

The V call is TRBV2, the J call TRBJ1-6; D remains ambiguous. V was clipped by 1 base and J by 7 bases, with 5 bases between them. This CDR3 has 13 residues. Germline CDR1 reads SNHLY; CDR2 reads FYNNEI. CDR3 sequence reads: CASSEEQNSPLHF. The DNA for the CDR3 is TGTGCCAGCAGTGAAGAACAGAATTCACCCCTCCACTTT.

In its sample, this clone was seen once. This chain links TRBV27 with TRBJ2-7; D perhaps matches TRBD1 (6 bases). The ends were cut back, 9 bases at V and 0 bases at J, with 12 bases in the middle. Germline CDR1 and CDR2: MNHEY and SMNVEV (reference sequence). CDR3 size: 13 residues. CDR3 amino acids: CASGQRSSYEQYF. CDR3 nucleotides: TGTGCCAGTGGACAGCGTAGCTCCTACGAGCAGTACTTC.